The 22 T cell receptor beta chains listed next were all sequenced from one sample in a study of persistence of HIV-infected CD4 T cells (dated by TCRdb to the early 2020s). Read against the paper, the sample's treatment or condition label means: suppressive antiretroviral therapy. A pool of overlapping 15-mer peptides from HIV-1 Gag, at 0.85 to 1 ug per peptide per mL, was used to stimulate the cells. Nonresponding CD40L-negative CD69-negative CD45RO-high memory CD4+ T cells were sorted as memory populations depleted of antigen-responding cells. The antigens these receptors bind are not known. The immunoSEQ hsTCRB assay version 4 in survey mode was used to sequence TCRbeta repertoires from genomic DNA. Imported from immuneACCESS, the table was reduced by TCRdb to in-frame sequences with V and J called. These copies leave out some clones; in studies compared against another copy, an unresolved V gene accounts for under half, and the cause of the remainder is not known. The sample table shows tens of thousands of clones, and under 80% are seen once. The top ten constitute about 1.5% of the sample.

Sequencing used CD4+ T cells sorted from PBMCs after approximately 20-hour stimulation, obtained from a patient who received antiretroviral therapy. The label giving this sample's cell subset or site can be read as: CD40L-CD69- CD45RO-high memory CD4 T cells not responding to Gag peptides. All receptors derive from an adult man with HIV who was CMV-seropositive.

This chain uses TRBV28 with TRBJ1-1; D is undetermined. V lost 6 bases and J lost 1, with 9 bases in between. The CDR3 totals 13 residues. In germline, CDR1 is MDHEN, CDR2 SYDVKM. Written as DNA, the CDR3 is TGTGCCAGCAGCCGGGCCGGGAACACTGAAGCTTTCTTT. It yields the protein CASSRAGNTEAFF.

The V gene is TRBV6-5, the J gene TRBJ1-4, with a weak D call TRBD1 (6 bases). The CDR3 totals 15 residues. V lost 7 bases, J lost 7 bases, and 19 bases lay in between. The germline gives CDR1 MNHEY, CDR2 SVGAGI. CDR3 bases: TGTGCCAGCAAGGGCGGTACAGGGCCAAGTGAAAAACTGTTTTTT. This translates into CASKGGTGPSEKLFF.

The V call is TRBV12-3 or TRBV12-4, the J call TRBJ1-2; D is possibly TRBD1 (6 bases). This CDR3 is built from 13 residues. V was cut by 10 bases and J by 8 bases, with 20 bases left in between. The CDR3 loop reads CAIPVEGGYGYTF. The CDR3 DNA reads TGTGCCATTCCCGTCGAGGGGGGGTACGGCTACACCTTC.

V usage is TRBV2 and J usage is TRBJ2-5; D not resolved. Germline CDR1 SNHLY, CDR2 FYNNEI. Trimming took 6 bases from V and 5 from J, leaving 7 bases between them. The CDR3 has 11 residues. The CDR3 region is CASRTVETQYF. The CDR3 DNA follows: TGTGCCAGCAGGACTGTGGAGACCCAGTACTTC.

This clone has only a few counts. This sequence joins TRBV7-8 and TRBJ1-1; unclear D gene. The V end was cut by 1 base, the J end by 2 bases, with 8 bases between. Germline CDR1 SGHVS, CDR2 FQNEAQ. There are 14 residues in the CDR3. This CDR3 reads CASSLDWVNTEAFF. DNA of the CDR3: TGTGCCAGCAGCTTAGATTGGGTAAACACTGAAGCTTTCTTT.

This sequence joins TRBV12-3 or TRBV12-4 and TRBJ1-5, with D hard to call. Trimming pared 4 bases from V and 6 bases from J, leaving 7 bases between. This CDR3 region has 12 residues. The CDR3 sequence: CASSWGVQPQHF. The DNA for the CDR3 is TGTGCCAGCAGTTGGGGAGTTCAGCCCCAGCATTTT.

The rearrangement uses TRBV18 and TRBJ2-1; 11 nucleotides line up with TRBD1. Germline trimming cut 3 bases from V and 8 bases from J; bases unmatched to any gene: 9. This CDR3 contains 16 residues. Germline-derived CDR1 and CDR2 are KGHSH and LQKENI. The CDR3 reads CASSPRGTGGTDEQFF. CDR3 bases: TGTGCCAGCTCACCTCGAGGGACAGGGGGTACGGATGAGCAGTTCTTC.

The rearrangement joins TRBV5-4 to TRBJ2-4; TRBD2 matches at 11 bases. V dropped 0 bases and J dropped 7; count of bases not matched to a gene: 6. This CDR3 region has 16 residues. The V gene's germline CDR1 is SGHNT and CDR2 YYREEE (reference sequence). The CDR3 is CASSLGLAGGRNIQYF. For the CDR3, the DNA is TGTGCCAGCAGCTTGGGGCTAGCGGGGGGAAGGAACATTCAGTACTTC.

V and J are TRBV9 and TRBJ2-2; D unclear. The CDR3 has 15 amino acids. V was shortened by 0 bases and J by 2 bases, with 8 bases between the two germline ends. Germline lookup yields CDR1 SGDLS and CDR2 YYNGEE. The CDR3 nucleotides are TGTGCCAGCAGCGTAGTGTCAGATAACACCGGGGAGCTGTTTTTT. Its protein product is CASSVVSDNTGELFF.

For the CDR3, the DNA is TGTGCCAGCAGCCGGGACTACGGTAACGGTGAGCAGTTCTTC. Protein product: CASSRDYGNGEQFF. The rearrangement uses TRBV3-1 (or the pseudogene TRBV3-2) and TRBJ2-1; 7 bases agree with TRBD2. The CDR3 length is 14 residues. CDR1 and CDR2 from the germline V gene are LGHDT and YNNKEL (reference sequence). The J segment lost 9 bases and the V segment lost 4 bases, leaving 9 bases of the junction unmatched.

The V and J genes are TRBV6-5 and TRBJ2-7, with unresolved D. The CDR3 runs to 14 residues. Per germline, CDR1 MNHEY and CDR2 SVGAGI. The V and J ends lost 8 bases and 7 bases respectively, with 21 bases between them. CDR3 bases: TGTGCCAGCTCACATGAAGCCGCCCCGCGGGAGCAGTACTTC. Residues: CASSHEAAPREQYF.

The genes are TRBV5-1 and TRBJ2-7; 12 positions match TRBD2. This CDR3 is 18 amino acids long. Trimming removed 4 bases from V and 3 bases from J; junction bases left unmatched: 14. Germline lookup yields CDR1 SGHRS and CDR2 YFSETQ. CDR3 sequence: CASSLTSGGPYSVYEQYF. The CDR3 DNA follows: TGCGCCAGCAGCCTGACTAGCGGGGGTCCTTATTCTGTCTACGAGCAGTACTTC. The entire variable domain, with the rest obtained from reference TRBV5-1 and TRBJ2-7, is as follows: KAGVTQTPRYLIKTRGQQVTLSCSPISGHRSVSWYQQTPGQGLQFLFEYFSETQRNKGNFPGRFSGRQFSNSRSEMNVSTLELGDSALYLCASSLTSGGPYSVYEQYFGPGTRLTVT.

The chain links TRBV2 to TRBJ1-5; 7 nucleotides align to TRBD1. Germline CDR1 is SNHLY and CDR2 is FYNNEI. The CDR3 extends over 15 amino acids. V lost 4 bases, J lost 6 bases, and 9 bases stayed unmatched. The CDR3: CASSGEGGAGQPQHF. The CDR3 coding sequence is TGTGCCAGCAGTGGCGAAGGGGGCGCGGGTCAGCCCCAGCATTTT. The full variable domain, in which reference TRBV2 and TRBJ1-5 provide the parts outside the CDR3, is EPEVTQTPSHQVTQMGQEVILRCVPISNHLYFYWYRQILGQKVEFLVSFYNNEISEKSEIFDDQFSVERPDGSNFTLKIRSTKLEDSAMYFCASSGEGGAGQPQHFGDGTRLSIL.

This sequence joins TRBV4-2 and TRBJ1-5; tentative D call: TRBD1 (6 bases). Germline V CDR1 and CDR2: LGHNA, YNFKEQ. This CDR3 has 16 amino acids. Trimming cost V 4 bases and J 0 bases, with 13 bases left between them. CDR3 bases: TGTGCCAGCAGCCCCCGGGGACAACCTAGCAATCAGCCCCAGCATTTT. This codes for CASSPRGQPSNQPQHF.

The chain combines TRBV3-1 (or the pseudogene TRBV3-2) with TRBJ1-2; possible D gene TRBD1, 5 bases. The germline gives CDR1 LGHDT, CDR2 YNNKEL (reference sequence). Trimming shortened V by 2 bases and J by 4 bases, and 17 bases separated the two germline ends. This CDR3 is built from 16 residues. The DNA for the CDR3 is TGTGCCAGCAGCCAATCCTCCCGGGGGGTTGGCTATGGCTACACCTTC. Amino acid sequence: CASSQSSRGVGYGYTF.

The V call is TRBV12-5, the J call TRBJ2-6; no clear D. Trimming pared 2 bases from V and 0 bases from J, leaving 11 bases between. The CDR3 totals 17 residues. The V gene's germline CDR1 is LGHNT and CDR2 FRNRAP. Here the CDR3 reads CASGLYRPGSGANVLTF. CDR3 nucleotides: TGTGCTAGTGGTTTGTACCGTCCAGGCTCTGGGGCCAACGTCCTGACTTTC.

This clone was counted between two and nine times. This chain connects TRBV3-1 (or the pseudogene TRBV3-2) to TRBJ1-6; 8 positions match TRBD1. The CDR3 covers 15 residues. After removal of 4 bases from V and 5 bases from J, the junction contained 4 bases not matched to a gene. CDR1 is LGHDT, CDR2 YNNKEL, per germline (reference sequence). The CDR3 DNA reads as TGTGCCAGCAGCCCGGACAGGGCAGATAATTCACCCCTCCACTTT. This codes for CASSPDRADNSPLHF.

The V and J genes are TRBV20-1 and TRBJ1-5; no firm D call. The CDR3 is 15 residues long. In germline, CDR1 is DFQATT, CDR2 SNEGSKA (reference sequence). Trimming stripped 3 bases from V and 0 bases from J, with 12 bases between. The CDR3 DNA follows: TGCAGTGCTAGTCGGATTGTGCGTAGCAATCAGCCCCAGCATTTT. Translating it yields CSASRIVRSNQPQHF.

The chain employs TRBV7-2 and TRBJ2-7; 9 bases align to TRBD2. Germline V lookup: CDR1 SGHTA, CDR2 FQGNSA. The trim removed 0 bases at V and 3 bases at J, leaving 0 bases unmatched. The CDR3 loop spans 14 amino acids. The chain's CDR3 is CASSLARGGYEQYF. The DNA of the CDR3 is TGTGCCAGCAGCTTAGCGCGGGGGGGCTACGAGCAGTACTTC.

The DNA for the CDR3 is TGCGCCAGCAGCTCCCTAGCGGGGGGGCCTGTGGAGCTGTTTTTT. It specifies CASSSLAGGPVELFF. The gene calls are TRBV5-1 and TRBJ2-2, with TRBD2 identical over 12 bases. Germline CDR1 reads SGHRS; CDR2 reads YFSETQ. The V segment lost 3 bases and the J segment 10 bases; nucleotides outside the gene matches: 7. The CDR3 spans 15 residues.

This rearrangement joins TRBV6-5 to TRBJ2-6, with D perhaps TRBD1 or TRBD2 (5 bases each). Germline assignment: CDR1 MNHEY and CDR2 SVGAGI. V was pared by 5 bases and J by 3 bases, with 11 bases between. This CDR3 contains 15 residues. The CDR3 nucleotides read TGTGCCAGCAGTCTCGGGGCGGGTGGGGCCAACGTCCTGACTTTC. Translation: CASSLGAGGANVLTF.

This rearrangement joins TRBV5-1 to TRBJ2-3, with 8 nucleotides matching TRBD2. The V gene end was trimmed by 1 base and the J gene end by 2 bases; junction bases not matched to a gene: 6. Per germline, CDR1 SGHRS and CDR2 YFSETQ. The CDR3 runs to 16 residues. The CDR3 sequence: CASSLQGGGSTDTQYF. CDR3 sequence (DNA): TGCGCCAGCAGCTTGCAGGGCGGGGGGTCCACAGATACGCAGTATTTT.